The T cell receptor (beta chain) described here comes from a study of cytomegalovirus exposure and HLA in healthy donors. Overall study findings and caveats: It was confirmed in vitro that a few of the CMV-associated chains were specific for CMV antigens. The tendency of first-cohort TCR clusters to co-occur in the roughly 110 validation repertoires was identified by a subsequent analysis. The classifier reportedly diagnosed cytomegalovirus status with high specificity and sensitivity.

The donors were members of the approximately 120-subject validation cohort (separate from the roughly 700-subject first cohort). A word on this clone: The antigen is not known.

The V and J ends lost 7 bases and 0 bases respectively, with 12 bases between them. Germline values: CDR1 SQVTM, CDR2 ANQGSEA. The CDR3 sequence is 13 residues long. The protocol was immunoSEQ multiplex PCR, while the TCRdb copy is restricted to in-frame clones and leaves out a portion. The repertoire holds about 200,000 clones, with roughly 82% as singletons. The sample comprised PBMCs. The sequence was collected from a woman in her thirties in good health and CMV-seropositive. The chain is built from TRBV29-1 and TRBJ1-1, with a weak D call TRBD1 (5 bases). CDR3 DNA: TGCAGCGCATGGGGGGGTTTGAACACTGAAGCTTTCTTT. Translating it yields CSAWGGLNTEAFF.